This T cell receptor (beta chain) was captured by sequencing in a study of pediatric ulcerative colitis. Study outcomes and limitations: In rectum, acute severe colitis had expanded clones and less diversity. This repertoire reflects total lymphocytes rather than subpopulations like regulatory T cells. A couple of rectal CDR3 clonotypes occurred in all ulcerative colitis patients.

During colonoscopy, one to two rectal pinch biopsies were collected. CDR3 length: 14 residues. Germline CDR1 KGHSH, CDR2 LQKENI. Trimming removed 6 bases from V and 5 bases from J, with 14 bases in between. To note about this clone: Its antigen is as yet unknown.

Sequencing used immunoSEQ multiplex PCR; TCRdb keeps in-frame clones, though not all of them. The sample shows 15,000 to 20,000 clones, about 80% of them seen only once. This chain joins TRBV18 and TRBJ1-5; maybe TRBD1 (6 bases). The sequencing input was gut tissue. The clonotype originates from a boy between 10 and 17 years old who was a control in a study of pediatric ulcerative colitis. The CDR3 here is CASSTGRSYQPQHF. The DNA for the CDR3 is TGTGCCAGCTCCACAGGGAGGAGTTATCAGCCCCAGCATTTT.